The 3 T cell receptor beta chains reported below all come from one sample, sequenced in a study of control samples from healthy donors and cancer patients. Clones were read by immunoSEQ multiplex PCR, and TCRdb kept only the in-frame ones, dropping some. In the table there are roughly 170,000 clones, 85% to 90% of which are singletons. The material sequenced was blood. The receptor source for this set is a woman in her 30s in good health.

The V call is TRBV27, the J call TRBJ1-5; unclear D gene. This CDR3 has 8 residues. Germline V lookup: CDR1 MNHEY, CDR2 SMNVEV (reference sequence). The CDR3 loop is CVDQPQHF. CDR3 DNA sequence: TGTGTAGATCAGCCCCAGCATTTT.

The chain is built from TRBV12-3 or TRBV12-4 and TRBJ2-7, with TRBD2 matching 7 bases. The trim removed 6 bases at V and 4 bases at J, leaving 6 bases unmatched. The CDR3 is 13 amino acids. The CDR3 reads CASSQGGAYEQYV. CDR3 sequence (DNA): TGTGCCAGCAGCCAGGGAGGGGCTTACGAGCAGTACGTC.

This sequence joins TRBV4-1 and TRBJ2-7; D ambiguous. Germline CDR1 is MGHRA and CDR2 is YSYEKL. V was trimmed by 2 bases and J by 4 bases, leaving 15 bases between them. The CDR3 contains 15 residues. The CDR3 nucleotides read TGCGCCAGCAGCCAACCATCTAGGGCCTTGTACGAGCAGTACTTC. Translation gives CASSQPSRALYEQYF.